Described below is a single TCR beta chain sequence and its context. The CDR3 runs to 13 residues. Germline V lookup: CDR1 ENHRY, CDR2 SYGVKD. V lost 9 bases and J lost 0, with 11 bases in between. This sample was taken from a study of blood T cell repertoires in COVID-19. Repertoires were generated with immunoSEQ multiplex PCR, while TCRdb's copy carries only in-frame clones and drops some. The sample yields a few hundred thousand clones, roughly 84% seen once. The V gene is TRBV10-3, the J gene TRBJ1-1, with TRBD1 as a possible D gene (5 bases). The sequenced sample consisted of peripheral blood. The TCR was taken from a human donor with COVID-19, enrolled during active disease. The donor label of this sample is uncertain. The CDR3 spells CAIKGEMNTEAFF. In DNA form, the CDR3 reads TGTGCCATAAAAGGGGAAATGAACACTGAAGCTTTCTTT.